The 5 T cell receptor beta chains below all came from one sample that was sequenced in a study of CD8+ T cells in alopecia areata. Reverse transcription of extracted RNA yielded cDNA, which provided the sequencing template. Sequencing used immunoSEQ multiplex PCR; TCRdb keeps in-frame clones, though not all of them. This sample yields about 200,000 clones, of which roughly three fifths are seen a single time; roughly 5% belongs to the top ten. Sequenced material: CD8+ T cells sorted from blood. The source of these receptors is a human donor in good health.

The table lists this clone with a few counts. The CDR3 is CSALGGISGNTIYF. As DNA, the CDR3 is TGCAGCGCCCTCGGAGGGATCAGTGGAAACACCATATATTTT. V usage is TRBV29-1 and J usage is TRBJ1-3; no firm D call. Germline V gene lookup returns CDR1 SQVTM and CDR2 ANQGSEA. Deletions cut 7 bases from V and 3 bases from J, with 16 bases between. This CDR3 is built from 14 residues.

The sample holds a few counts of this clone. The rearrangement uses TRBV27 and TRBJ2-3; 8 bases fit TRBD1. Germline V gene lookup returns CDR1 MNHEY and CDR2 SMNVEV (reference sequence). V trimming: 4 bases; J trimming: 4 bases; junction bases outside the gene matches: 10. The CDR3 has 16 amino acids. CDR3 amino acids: CASSYVPGGSADTQYF. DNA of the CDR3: TGTGCCAGCAGTTACGTGCCAGGGGGCTCCGCAGATACGCAGTATTTT.

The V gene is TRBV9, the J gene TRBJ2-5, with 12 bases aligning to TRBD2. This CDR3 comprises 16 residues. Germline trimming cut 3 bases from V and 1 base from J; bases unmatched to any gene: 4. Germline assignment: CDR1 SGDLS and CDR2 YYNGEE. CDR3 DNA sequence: TGTGCCAGCAGCGCGTCTAGCGGGGGGGCCCAAGAGACCCAGTACTTC. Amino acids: CASSASSGGAQETQYF.

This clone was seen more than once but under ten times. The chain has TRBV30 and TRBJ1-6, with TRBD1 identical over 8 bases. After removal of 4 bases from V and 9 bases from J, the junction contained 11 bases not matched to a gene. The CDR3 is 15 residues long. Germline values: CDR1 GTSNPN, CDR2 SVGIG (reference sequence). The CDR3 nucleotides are TGTGCCTGGAAGACCGCAGGGACAGGCGGTTCACCCCTCCACTTT. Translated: CAWKTAGTGGSPLHF.

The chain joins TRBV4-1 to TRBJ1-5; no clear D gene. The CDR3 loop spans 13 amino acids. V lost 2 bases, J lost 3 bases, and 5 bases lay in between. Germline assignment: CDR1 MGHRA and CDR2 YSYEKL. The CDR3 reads CASSQIHNQPQHF. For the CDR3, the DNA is TGCGCCAGCAGCCAAATCCACAATCAGCCCCAGCATTTT.